Included here is one TCR beta chain sequence, with context. Deep was the level at which the assay was run. Using ten immunoSEQ deep assay plates, investigators sequenced unsorted PBMC DNA. Authors' data handling: Junction-only sequences without quality scores came from ImmunoSEQ, so filtering differed. Only in-frame clones appear in the TCRdb table, and some are missing; sequencing was by immunoSEQ multiplex PCR. V, J and clone size reflect that table, while D and trimming were determined from the DNA. The repertoire consists of 470,000 or so clones, with around 80% occurring once and the leading ten covering around 12%. The data derive from a study of shared clonotypes between healthy human individuals. V was clipped by 1 base and J by 8 bases; unmatched bases: 7. The CDR3 length is 13 residues. Germline-derived CDR1 and CDR2 are GTSNPN and SVGIG (reference sequence).

Sequencing was carried out using PBMCs. This receptor was identified in a woman aged 40 to 50 in good health. Some clones in this sample may be carry-over from other donors' samples. The chain employs TRBV30 and TRBJ1-2, with 7 bases aligning to TRBD1. The CDR3: CAWSGYRGRGYTF. The CDR3, as DNA: TGTGCCTGGAGTGGGTACAGGGGCCGGGGCTACACCTTC.